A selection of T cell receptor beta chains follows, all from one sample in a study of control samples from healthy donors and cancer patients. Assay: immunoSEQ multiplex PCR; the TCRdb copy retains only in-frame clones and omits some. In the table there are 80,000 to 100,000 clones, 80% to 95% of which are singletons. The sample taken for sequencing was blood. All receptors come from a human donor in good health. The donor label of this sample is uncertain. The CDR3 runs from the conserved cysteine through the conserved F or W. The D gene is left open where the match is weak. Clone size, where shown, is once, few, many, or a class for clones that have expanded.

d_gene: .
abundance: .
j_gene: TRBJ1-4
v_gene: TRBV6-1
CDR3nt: TGTGCCAGCAGTGATACGTATGGGGAAAAACTGTTTTTT
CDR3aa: CASSDTYGEKLFF

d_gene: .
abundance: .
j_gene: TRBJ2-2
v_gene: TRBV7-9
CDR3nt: TGTGCCAGCAGCTTTCGGACAGACACCGGGGAGCTGTTTTTT
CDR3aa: CASSFRTDTGELFF

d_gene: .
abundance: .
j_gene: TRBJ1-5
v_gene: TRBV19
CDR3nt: TGTGCCAGTAGCACCCCGGGACAAAGCAATCAGCCCCAGCATTTT
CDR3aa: CASSTPGQSNQPQHF

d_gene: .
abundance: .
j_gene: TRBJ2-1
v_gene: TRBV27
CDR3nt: TGTGCCAGCAGTTTGCGCAATGAGCAGTTCTTC
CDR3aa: CASSLRNEQFF

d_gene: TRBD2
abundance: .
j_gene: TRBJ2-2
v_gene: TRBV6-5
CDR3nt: TGTGCCAGCAGAAAAGGACTAGCGGACACCGGGGAGCTGTTTTTT
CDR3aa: CASRKGLADTGELFF

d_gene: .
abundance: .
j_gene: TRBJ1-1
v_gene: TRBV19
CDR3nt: TGTGCCAGTATGAAGGGGTTGAACACTGAAGCTTTCTTT
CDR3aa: CASMKGLNTEAFF

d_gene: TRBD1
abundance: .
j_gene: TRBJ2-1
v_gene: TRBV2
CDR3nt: TGTGCCAGCAGTAGAGACAGGGCCCCCTACAATGAGCAGTTCTTC
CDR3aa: CASSRDRAPYNEQFF

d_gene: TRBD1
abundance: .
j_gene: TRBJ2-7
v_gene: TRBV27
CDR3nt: TGTGCCAGCAGTCTGACCTACAGGGGAATTCTAGATCACGAGCAGTACTTC
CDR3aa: CASSLTYRGILDHEQYF

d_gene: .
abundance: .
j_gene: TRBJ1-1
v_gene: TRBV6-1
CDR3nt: TGTGCCAGCAGTGAACGGGCCGCACGGGGGCTTCAGGGGAACACTGAAGCTTTCTTT
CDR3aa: CASSERAARGLQGNTEAFF

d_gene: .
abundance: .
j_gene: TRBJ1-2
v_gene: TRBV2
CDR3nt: TGTGCCAGCTCAGGTATCTATGGCTACACCTTC
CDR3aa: CASSGIYGYTF

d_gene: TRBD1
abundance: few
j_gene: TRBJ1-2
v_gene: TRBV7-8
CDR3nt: TGTGCCAGCAGCCCAGAGAGGGGGCGCCTTGATGGCTACACCTTC
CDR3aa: CASSPERGRLDGYTF

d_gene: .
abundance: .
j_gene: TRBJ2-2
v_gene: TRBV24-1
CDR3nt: TGTGCCACCTATCTCGATCGGACCACAAACACCGGGGAGCTGTTTTTT
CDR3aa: CATYLDRTTNTGELFF

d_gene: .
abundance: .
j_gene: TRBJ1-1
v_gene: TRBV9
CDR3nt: TGTGCCAGCCAGGGCCCCGGGATCACTGAAGCTTTCTTT
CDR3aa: CASQGPGITEAFF

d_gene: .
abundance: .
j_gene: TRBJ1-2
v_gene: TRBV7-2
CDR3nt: TGTGCCAGCAGCTTATGGCAAGGCGGGGGTGGCTACACCTTC
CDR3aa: CASSLWQGGGGYTF

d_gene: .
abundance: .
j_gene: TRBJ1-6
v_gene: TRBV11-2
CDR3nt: TGTGCCAGCAGCTCTCAATACAGTTGGAATTCACCCCTCCACTTT
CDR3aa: CASSSQYSWNSPLHF

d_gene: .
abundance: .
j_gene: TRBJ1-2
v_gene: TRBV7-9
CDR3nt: TGTGCCAGCAGCTTAGGAGGAGAGGGGGACACCTTC
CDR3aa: CASSLGGEGDTF

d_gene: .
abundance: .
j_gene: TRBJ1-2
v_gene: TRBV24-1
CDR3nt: TGTGCCACCAGTACATGGAGGGGCGGCTACACCTTC
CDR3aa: CATSTWRGGYTF

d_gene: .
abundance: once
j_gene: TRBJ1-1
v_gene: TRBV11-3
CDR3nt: TGTGCCAGCAGCCAGGGTTATAACACTGAAGCTTTCTTT
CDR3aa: CASSQGYNTEAFF

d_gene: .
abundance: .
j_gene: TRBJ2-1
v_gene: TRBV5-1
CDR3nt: TGCGCCAGCAGCTTGGTGACGCATGGATCCTACAATGAGCAGTTCTTC
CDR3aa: CASSLVTHGSYNEQFF

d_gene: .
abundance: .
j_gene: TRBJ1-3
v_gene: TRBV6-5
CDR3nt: TGTGCCGGAGGGGGGGGAGTCTACGGAAACACCATATATTTT
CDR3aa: CAGGGGVYGNTIYF